A single sample gave rise to the 7 T cell receptor beta chains below, sequenced in a study of naive and memory T cell subsets. Amplification of ligated cDNA took four PCR rounds with SP2 and nested alpha and beta constant primers. TCRdb itself ran the 5' RACE reads through MiXCR, one entry per CDR3 protein. The table has about 62,000 distinct CDR3 sequences, 8% seen once. A UMI-containing oligonucleotide was joined by 3' ligation to the TCR cDNA template. These receptors originate from a female donor in good health.

V and J are TRBV25-1 and TRBJ1-6; D unresolved. This CDR3 has 14 residues. Trimming cost V 1 base and J 7 bases, with 8 bases left between them. The germline V gene has CDR1 MGHDK and CDR2 SYGVNS. CDR3 sequence reads: CASSELRPNSPLHF. CDR3 sequence (DNA): TGTGCCAGCAGTGAATTAAGACCCAATTCACCCCTCCACTTT.

This clonotype was counted ten times or more. The chain uses TRBV12-3 or TRBV12-4 and TRBJ2-3, with TRBD2 matching over 8 bases. This CDR3 has 14 amino acids. V lost 4 bases to trimming and J lost 4 bases; unmatched junction nucleotides: 4. The CDR3 protein is CASSSGTSSDTQYF. The CDR3 region has the DNA TGTGCCAGCAGTTCCGGGACTAGTTCAGATACGCAGTATTTT.

This sequence joins TRBV9 and TRBJ2-3; 8 nucleotides line up with TRBD2. From germline, CDR1 is SGDLS and CDR2 YYNGEE. After removal of 3 bases from V and 2 bases from J, the junction contained 8 bases not matched to a gene. The CDR3 has 16 amino acids. In nucleotides, the CDR3 is TGTGCCAGCAGCGCGACGGGGGGGCCTAACACAGATACGCAGTATTTT. Translation gives CASSATGGPNTDTQYF.

The table lists this clonotype with a few counts. The chain couples TRBV7-9 to TRBJ2-1; D ambiguous. The germline gives CDR1 SEHNR, CDR2 FQNEAQ (reference sequence). The CDR3 is made up of 10 amino acids. Trimming pared 6 bases from V and 15 bases from J, leaving 12 bases between. The CDR3: CASSLDLLFF. The CDR3 DNA sequence: TGTGCCAGCAGTTTGGACCTACTGTTCTTC.

The genes are TRBV11-2 and TRBJ2-2, with D unclear. The CDR3 is made up of 13 amino acids. Germline V lookup: CDR1 SGHAT, CDR2 FQNNGV. The V end lost 6 bases, the J end lost 5 bases, and 10 bases lay between the germline ends. CDR3 sequence reads: CASSHTGTGELFF. Written as DNA, the CDR3 is TGTGCCAGCAGTCATACCGGGACCGGGGAGCTGTTTTTT.

V gene TRBV5-6 combines with J gene TRBJ1-6, with TRBD1 as a possible D gene (5 bases). The CDR3 extends over 17 amino acids. V was pared by 0 bases and J by 0 bases, with 10 bases between. In germline, CDR1 is SGHDT, CDR2 YYEEEE. For the CDR3, the DNA is TGTGCCAGCAGCTTGGCGGGACGTAGCTCCTATAATTCACCCCTCCACTTT. Its protein product is CASSLAGRSSYNSPLHF.

This clonotype was counted only a few times. V and J are TRBV28 and TRBJ2-3; D possibly uses TRBD1 or TRBD2 (5 bases each). This CDR3 is built from 15 residues. Looked up from germline, CDR1 is MDHEN and CDR2 is SYDVKM. Trimming stripped 4 bases from V and 6 bases from J, with 17 bases between. DNA of the CDR3: TGTGCCAGCAGTTCGGGGCAGTTAAAGGAGGATACGCAGTATTTT. It translates to CASSSGQLKEDTQYF.